The 22 T cell receptor beta chains below all came from one sample that was sequenced in a study of beta chain features in type 1 diabetes (dated by TCRdb to 2016 to 2019). Libraries were built with the immunoSEQ multiplex PCR assay. The entire amount of isolated RNA was reverse transcribed using the High Capacity cDNA Reverse Transcription Kit, so the sequenced TCRB transcripts were expressed ones. TCRdb mirrors the immuneACCESS table, restricted to in-frame sequences. Some clones are absent from its copies; in checked studies, under half trace to an unresolved V gene, and the reason for the others is unknown. This sample gives under 150,000 clones in total; around 7% of them show up just once. Approximately 1.4% of the sample comes from the top ten. Sequencing input: central memory CD4+ T cells from blood. These receptors came from a woman in her thirties in good health.

This clone was seen a handful of times. The chain carries TRBV7-3 and TRBJ2-1; D possibly corresponds to TRBD1 (5 bases). The CDR3 has 13 amino acids. The ends were cut back, 2 bases at V and 6 bases at J, with 8 bases in the middle. The germline CDR1 and CDR2 sequences are SGHTA and FQGTGA. The CDR3 spells CASSLDQGNEQFF. The CDR3 DNA reads as TGTGCCAGCAGCTTAGACCAGGGCAATGAGCAGTTCTTC.

This clone was recorded many times. V usage is TRBV28 and J usage is TRBJ2-5; TRBD2 aligns across 8 bases. From germline, CDR1 is MDHEN and CDR2 SYDVKM. J lost 4 bases, V lost 6 bases, and 4 bases had no gene match. CDR3 size: 13 residues. In DNA, the CDR3 is TGTGCCAGCAGAAGCGGGGGACGAGAGACCCAGTACTTC. It codes for CASRSGGRETQYF. The full variable domain, with the rest looked up from reference TRBV28 and TRBJ2-5, is DVKVTQSSRYLVKRTGEKVFLECVQDMDHENMFWYRQDPGLGLRLIYFSYDVKMKEKGDIPEGYSVSREKKERFSLILESASTNQTSMYLCASRSGGRETQYFGPGTRLLVL.

The sample holds many counts of this clone. V is TRBV10-3 and J is TRBJ1-4, with 8 bases aligning to TRBD1. Unmatched junction bases numbered 7, after V lost 5 bases and J lost 8 bases. The CDR3 is made up of 14 amino acids. Per germline, CDR1 ENHRY and CDR2 SYGVKD. For the CDR3, the DNA is TGTGCCATCAGTTCGGACAGGGCAGGGGAAAAACTGTTTTTT. As protein: CAISSDRAGEKLFF.

This clone has more than one count but fewer than ten. The chain links TRBV28 to TRBJ1-5; D ambiguous. Germline values: CDR1 MDHEN, CDR2 SYDVKM. The V end lost 5 bases, the J end lost 1 base, and 12 bases lay between the germline ends. The CDR3 contains 15 residues. The CDR3 bases are TGTGCCAGCAGTAAATCAGGTTTAAGCAATCAGCCCCAGCATTTT. As protein: CASSKSGLSNQPQHF. The whole variable domain, filled in from reference TRBV28 and TRBJ1-5, reads DVKVTQSSRYLVKRTGEKVFLECVQDMDHENMFWYRQDPGLGLRLIYFSYDVKMKEKGDIPEGYSVSREKKERFSLILESASTNQTSMYLCASSKSGLSNQPQHFGDGTRLSIL.

This clone came up many times. This rearrangement joins TRBV19 to TRBJ2-1, with unresolved D. The V end lost 5 bases, the J end lost 6 bases, and 11 bases lay between the germline ends. The CDR3 consists of 13 residues. CDR1 and CDR2 (germline): LNHDA, SQIVND (reference sequence). This CDR3 is CASSAQMVNEQFF. The CDR3 DNA sequence: TGTGCCAGTAGTGCACAGATGGTCAATGAGCAGTTCTTC.

This clone has a handful of counts. This chain uses TRBV5-1 with TRBJ2-7, with TRBD2 matching 8 bases. Per the germline V gene, CDR1 is SGHRS and CDR2 is YFSETQ. With 8 bases clipped from V and 2 bases from J, the junction kept 12 bases outside the gene matches. The CDR3 runs to 15 residues. Here the CDR3 reads CASRPRLASTYEQYF. CDR3 coding DNA: TGCGCCAGTCGCCCCCGACTAGCGAGCACCTACGAGCAGTACTTC. The variable domain in full, completed from reference TRBV5-1 and TRBJ2-7, reads KAGVTQTPRYLIKTRGQQVTLSCSPISGHRSVSWYQQTPGQGLQFLFEYFSETQRNKGNFPGRFSGRQFSNSRSEMNVSTLELGDSALYLCASRPRLASTYEQYFGPGTRLTVT.

This clone has a count of ten or more. The J gene is TRBJ2-2, the V gene TRBV7-2; possibly TRBD2 for D (6 bases). The CDR3 loop spans 14 amino acids. V shed 6 bases and J shed 1 base, with 9 bases lying between them. Germline V gene sequence: CDR1 SGHTA, CDR2 FQGNSA. The CDR3 DNA sequence: TGTGCCAGCAGGGACTACCTGAACACCGGGGAGCTGTTTTTT. It is translated as CASRDYLNTGELFF.

This clone was picked up a small number of times. The genes are TRBV7-2 and TRBJ2-3, with 7 positions matching TRBD2. The CDR3 covers 19 residues. Germline V gene lookup returns CDR1 SGHTA and CDR2 FQGNSA. The trim removed 4 bases at V and 0 bases at J, leaving 16 bases unmatched. DNA for the CDR3: TGTGCCAGCAGCTCCCGGGGCGGGAGAAGGGGATCTAGCACAGATACGCAGTATTTT. It yields the protein CASSSRGGRRGSSTDTQYF. The full variable domain, its missing parts supplied by reference TRBV7-2 and TRBJ2-3, is GAGVSQSPSNKVTEKGKDVELRCDPISGHTALYWYRQSLGQGLEFLIYFQGNSAPDKSGLPSDRFSAERTGGSVSTLTIQRTQQEDSAVYLCASSSRGGRRGSSTDTQYFGPGTRLTVL.

This clone was seen a few times. The rearrangement joins TRBV7-3 to TRBJ2-3, with 9 bases fitting TRBD2. CDR3 length equals 14 residues. V was pared by 5 bases and J by 3 bases, with 3 bases of the junction left unmatched. In germline, CDR1 is SGHTA, CDR2 FQGTGA. CDR3 bases: TGTGCCAGCAGCCCTAGCGGGACGACAGATACGCAGTATTTT. The encoded protein is CASSPSGTTDTQYF.

This clone appeared a few times. The chain recombines TRBV5-1 with TRBJ2-3; 14 bases agree with TRBD2. This CDR3 is built from 16 residues. Trimming at V came to 3 bases and at J to 3 bases, leaving 3 bases not matched to a gene. Germline CDR1 and CDR2: SGHRS and YFSETQ. CDR3 in DNA: TGCGCCAGCAGCTATGGACTAGCGGGAGGAACAGATACGCAGTATTTT. It is translated as CASSYGLAGGTDTQYF.

This clone was seen a few times. This chain uses TRBV6-5 with TRBJ1-2; 11 bases agree with TRBD1. Germline assignment: CDR1 MNHEY and CDR2 SVGAGI. This CDR3 spans 14 amino acids. The junction had 1 base not matched to a gene; V was cut back by 4 bases and J by 3 bases. The CDR3 protein is CASSLGQGDYGYTF. The CDR3, as DNA: TGTGCCAGCAGTTTGGGACAGGGGGACTATGGCTACACCTTC.

This clone was counted a few times. The V call is TRBV30, the J call TRBJ1-1, with D perhaps TRBD1 (5 bases). Trimming removed 4 bases at V and 2 bases at J, with 14 bases between. In germline, CDR1 is GTSNPN, CDR2 SVGIG (reference sequence). CDR3 length equals 14 residues. The CDR3, as DNA: TGTGCCTGGAAGACCCCTCAGGGTAACACTGAAGCTTTCTTT. It is translated as CAWKTPQGNTEAFF.

In this sample, this clone turned up a few times. The chain employs TRBV6-4 and TRBJ2-3, with 9 positions matching TRBD1. The germline V gene encodes CDR1 MRHNA and CDR2 SNTAGT. The CDR3 extends over 19 amino acids. The trim removed 5 bases at V and 2 bases at J, leaving 17 bases unmatched. The CDR3 DNA sequence: TGTGCCAGCAGTCGGACAGGGGCTGCCAGCGGTGCAACCACAGATACGCAGTATTTT. This encodes CASSRTGAASGATTDTQYF.

The table lists this clone with a few counts. V usage is TRBV6-4 and J usage is TRBJ2-1; possibly TRBD2 for D (5 bases). The germline V and J ends were trimmed by 4 bases and 1 base, with 14 bases remaining between them. The CDR3 spans 16 residues. Germline-derived CDR1 and CDR2 are MRHNA and SNTAGT. In DNA, the CDR3 is TGTGCCAGCAGTGCTGTAGGGAGAGGATCCTACAATGAGCAGTTCTTC. Protein product: CASSAVGRGSYNEQFF.

The V and J genes are TRBV27 and TRBJ2-5, with D maybe TRBD2 (6 bases). The ends were cut back, 3 bases at V and 4 bases at J, with 15 bases in the middle. Germline CDR1 and CDR2: MNHEY and SMNVEV (reference sequence). The CDR3 sequence is 15 residues long. CDR3 bases: TGTGCCAGCAGTTTGGGAGGAGATCGGATAGAGACCCAGTACTTC. Translated, it gives CASSLGGDRIETQYF.

The chain couples TRBV11-2 to TRBJ2-1; D remains ambiguous. The germline CDR1 and CDR2 sequences are SGHAT and FQNNGV. V was shortened by 1 base and J by 8 bases, with 18 bases between the two germline ends. This CDR3 contains 16 residues. The CDR3 sequence: CASSLGATPGQDEQFF. Here the CDR3 DNA reads TGTGCCAGCAGCTTAGGGGCTACCCCCGGCCAAGATGAGCAGTTCTTC.

This clone appeared a few times. The chain has TRBV7-2 and TRBJ2-3; D is undetermined. There are 13 residues in the CDR3. Germline-derived CDR1 and CDR2 are SGHTA and FQGNSA. Trimming removed 1 base from V and 5 bases from J, with 7 bases in between. CDR3: CASSLVRGDTQYF. CDR3 sequence (DNA): TGTGCCAGCAGCTTAGTGCGCGGAGATACGCAGTATTTT.

This clone was picked up a small number of times. The chain is built from TRBV7-3 and TRBJ2-1; D is perhaps TRBD2 (8 bases). CDR3 length equals 17 residues. Germline CDR1 reads SGHTA; CDR2 reads FQGTGA. Trimming cost V 5 bases and J 5 bases, with 22 bases left between them. The CDR3 DNA reads as TGTGCCAGCAGCCTAAAGACAGGGACTAGGGATCACAATGAGCAGTTCTTC. Protein: CASSLKTGTRDHNEQFF.

J is TRBJ2-5 and V is TRBV7-8, with D uncertain. The CDR3 is 13 residues long. CDR1 and CDR2 (germline): SGHVS, FQNEAQ. V gave up 4 bases and J gave up 3 bases, with 9 bases separating them. DNA for the CDR3: TGTGCCAGCAGCTCGGAGAGGAAAGAGACCCAGTACTTC. Its protein product is CASSSERKETQYF. The entire variable domain, with the rest obtained from reference TRBV7-8 and TRBJ2-5, is as follows: GAGVSQSPRYKVAKRGQDVALRCDPISGHVSLFWYQQALGQGPEFLTYFQNEAQLDKSGLPSDRFFAERPEGSVSTLKIQRTQQEDSAVYLCASSSERKETQYFGPGTRLLVL.

The table lists this clone with a few counts. The chain is built from TRBV4-3 and TRBJ2-1; 11 bases agree with TRBD2. The V segment lost 0 bases and the J segment 15 bases; nucleotides outside the gene matches: 16. In germline, CDR1 is LGHNA, CDR2 YSLEER. This CDR3 region has 17 residues. DNA for the CDR3: TGCGCCAGCAGCCAAGATAGAGGGACTAGCGGCCCCCTCGTCCGGTTCTTC. The encoded protein is CASSQDRGTSGPLVRFF.

The chain links TRBV19 to TRBJ1-5; TRBD1 agrees at 9 bases. V lost 7 bases to trimming and J lost 6 bases; unmatched junction nucleotides: 10. Germline CDR1 reads LNHDA; CDR2 reads SQIVND (reference sequence). The CDR3 consists of 15 residues. The CDR3 here is CASIQGQGIFQPQHF. In DNA, the CDR3 is TGTGCCAGTATCCAAGGACAGGGGATTTTTCAGCCCCAGCATTTT. Complete variable domain (other parts from reference TRBV19 and TRBJ1-5): DGGITQSPKYLFRKEGQNVTLSCEQNLNHDAMYWYRQDPGQGLRLIYYSQIVNDFQKGDIAEGYSVSREKKESFPLTVTSAQKNPTAFYLCASIQGQGIFQPQHFGDGTRLSIL.

This clone has more than one count but fewer than ten. The chain links TRBV7-6 to TRBJ2-7, with 11 positions matching TRBD2. The CDR3 totals 14 residues. Trimming removed 1 base from V and 4 bases from J; junction bases left unmatched: 0. Germline lookup yields CDR1 SGHVS and CDR2 FNYEAQ. In nucleotides, the CDR3 is TGTGCCAGCAGCTTAGGACTAGCGGGATACGAGCAGTACTTC. It codes for CASSLGLAGYEQYF.